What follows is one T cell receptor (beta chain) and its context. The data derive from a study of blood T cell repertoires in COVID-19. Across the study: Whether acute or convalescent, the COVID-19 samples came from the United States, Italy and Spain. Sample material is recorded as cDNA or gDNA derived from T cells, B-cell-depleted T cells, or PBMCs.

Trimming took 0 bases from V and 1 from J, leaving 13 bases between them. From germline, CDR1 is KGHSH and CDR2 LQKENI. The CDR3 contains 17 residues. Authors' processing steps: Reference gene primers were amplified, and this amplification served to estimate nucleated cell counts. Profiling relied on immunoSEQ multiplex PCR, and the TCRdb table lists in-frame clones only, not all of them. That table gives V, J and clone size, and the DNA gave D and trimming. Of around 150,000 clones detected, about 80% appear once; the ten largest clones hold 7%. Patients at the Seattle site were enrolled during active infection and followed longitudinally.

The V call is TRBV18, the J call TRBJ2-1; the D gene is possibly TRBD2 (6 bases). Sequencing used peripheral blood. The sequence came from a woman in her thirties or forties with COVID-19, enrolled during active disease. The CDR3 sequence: CASSPPSRLVSYNEQFF. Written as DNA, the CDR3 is TGTGCCAGCTCACCACCTTCCAGACTAGTGTCCTACAATGAGCAGTTCTTC.